The clone carrying this T cell receptor beta chain was observed at least ten times. J lost 2 bases, V lost 0 bases, and 5 bases had no gene match. The CDR3 loop spans 16 amino acids. The germline gives CDR1 SQVTM, CDR2 ANQGSEA. This entry comes from a study of tumor-infiltrating lymphocytes in glioblastoma multiforme. TCRB libraries came from RNA via three nested multiplex PCR rounds. These TCRB libraries lack any described unique molecular identifiers. MiXCR was run by TCRdb on the multiplex PCR reads, yielding one entry per CDR3 protein. This table holds about 11,000 distinct CDR3 sequences, roughly 70% found once.

Sequenced: brain tumor tissue. The clonotype originates from a male donor with glioblastoma. The chain uses TRBV29-1 and TRBJ2-1, with 9 bases matching TRBD1. The CDR3 loop is CSVEDPDRGTYNEQFF. CDR3 DNA sequence: TGCAGCGTTGAAGACCCGGACAGGGGAACCTACAATGAGCAGTTCTTC.